These 5 T cell receptor beta chains came from one sample sequenced in a study of shared clonotypes between healthy human individuals. Repertoires were generated with immunoSEQ multiplex PCR, while TCRdb's copy carries only in-frame clones and drops some. The table has 450,000 to 500,000 clones, less than 80% seen once; the top ten hold about an eighth. Sequencing input: PBMCs. The receptors derive from a woman in her thirties or forties in good health. Some clones in this sample may be carry-over from other donors' samples.

The gene calls are TRBV5-6 and TRBJ2-7; D may be TRBD1 (5 bases). V gave up 1 base and J gave up 3 bases, with 5 bases separating them. The CDR3 runs 12 residues. The germline CDR1 and CDR2 sequences are SGHDT and YYEEEE. CDR3 nucleotides: TGTGCCAGCAGCTTGACAGGCTACGAGCAGTACTTC. It codes for CASSLTGYEQYF. Drawing the rest from reference TRBV5-6 and TRBJ2-7, the complete variable domain is DAGVTQSPTHLIKTRGQQVTLRCSPKSGHDTVSWYQQALGQGPQFIFQYYEEEERQRGNFPDRFSGHQFPNYSSELNVNALLLGDSALYLCASSLTGYEQYFGPGTRLTVT.

This clone was recorded a few times. The chain joins TRBV11-2 to TRBJ1-1; unclear D gene. The germline V gene encodes CDR1 SGHAT and CDR2 FQNNGV. There are 13 residues in the CDR3. The V end was cut by 5 bases, the J end by 1 base, with 8 bases between. CDR3 sequence reads: CASSAGPNTEAFF. For the CDR3, the DNA is TGTGCCAGCAGCGCAGGACCGAACACTGAAGCTTTCTTT.

V usage is TRBV5-1 and J usage is TRBJ2-7, with 8 bases that match TRBD2. Germline assignment: CDR1 SGHRS and CDR2 YFSETQ. CDR3 length: 14 amino acids. V shed 0 bases and J 4 bases; nucleotides not matched to a gene: 3. This CDR3 reads CASSLETSAYEQYF. The CDR3 DNA is TGCGCCAGCAGCTTGGAGACTAGCGCTTACGAGCAGTACTTC.

This chain links TRBV19 with TRBJ2-3; TRBD2 agrees at 15 bases. V lost 6 bases, J lost 6 bases, and 7 bases stayed unmatched. Per the germline V gene, CDR1 is LNHDA and CDR2 is SQIVND (reference sequence). There are 16 residues in the CDR3. For the CDR3, the DNA is TGTGCCAGTAGGAGGACTAGCGGGAGGGCCGGGGATACGCAGTATTTT. Translating gives CASRRTSGRAGDTQYF.

J is TRBJ2-1 and V is TRBV15; TRBD2 matches 9 bases. V gave up 1 base and J gave up 5 bases; unmatched junction bases: 12. The CDR3 is 18 amino acids. CDR1 and CDR2 from the germline V gene are LNHNV and YYDKDF (reference sequence). The CDR3 DNA follows: TGTGCCACCAGCAGAGCGGGACTAGCCTTTTCCACCAACAATGAGCAGTTCTTC. This encodes CATSRAGLAFSTNNEQFF.